The entry that follows covers one T cell receptor (beta chain) sequence. Trimming cost V 2 bases and J 4 bases, with 11 bases left between them. Germline V CDR1 and CDR2: MDHEN, SYDVKM. The CDR3 is 14 amino acids. In the study's own analysis: How many nucleated cells were present was estimated from reference gene primer amplification. The table came from immunoSEQ multiplex PCR; TCRdb's copy has only in-frame clones and leaves some out. V and J calls and clone size are those listed in that table; D and trimming were worked out from the DNA. Counted here are 100,000 to 150,000 clones, around 88% occurring once; the ten biggest clones make up about a tenth. The data were obtained in a study of blood T cell repertoires in COVID-19. Study overall: Acute-phase and convalescent COVID-19 samples originated in the United States, Italy and Spain. Nucleic acid was either cDNA or gDNA, and it came from T cells, B-cell-depleted T cells, or PBMCs.

The TCR comes from a man in his fifties with acute or convalescent COVID-19. This chain links TRBV28 with TRBJ1-2; D unresolved. Sequencing was performed on peripheral blood. The CDR3 reads CASSLEGLGYGYTF. CDR3 in DNA: TGTGCCAGCAGTTTAGAGGGTTTGGGCTATGGCTACACCTTC.